The present TCR beta chain was sequenced within a study of cytomegalovirus exposure and HLA in healthy donors. About the study: It was reported in a later analysis that the 100 to 150 validation repertoires used the same platform as the 666 first-cohort repertoires.

Notes on the study in general: In vitro, three CMV-associated chains proved specific for CMV antigens. The classifier, whose performance was assessed in both the original and validation cohorts, reportedly diagnosed cytomegalovirus status with high specificity and sensitivity.

TCRdb's copy holds only in-frame clones and misses some; the assay was immunoSEQ multiplex PCR. The sample has 250,000 to 400,000 clones, roughly 90% seen once; the top ten hold around 1%. A remark on this clone: Its matching antigen is unknown.

Germline V gene data show CDR1 as LGHNA and CDR2 as YSLEER. The CDR3 is 13 amino acids. Trimming took off 0 bases at V and 2 bases at J, with 4 bases between the two ends. This clonotype was sampled from a man between 25 and 39 years old in good health and CMV-seronegative. The V and J genes are TRBV4-3 and TRBJ2-5; D gene unclear. Material: PBMCs. The CDR3 DNA sequence: TGCGCCAGCAGCCAAGATAAACAAGAGACCCAGTACTTC. The encoded protein is CASSQDKQETQYF.